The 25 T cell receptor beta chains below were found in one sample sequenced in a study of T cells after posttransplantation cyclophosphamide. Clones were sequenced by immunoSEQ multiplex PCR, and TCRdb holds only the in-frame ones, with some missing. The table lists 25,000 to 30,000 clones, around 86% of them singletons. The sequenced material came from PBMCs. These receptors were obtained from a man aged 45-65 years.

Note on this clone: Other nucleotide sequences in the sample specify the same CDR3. The CDR3 loop is CASSYSLSYNSPLHF. As DNA, the CDR3 is TGTGCCAGCAGTTACTCGTTATCCTATAATTCACCCCTCCACTTT. The chain couples TRBV6-7 to TRBJ1-6; D not resolved. TRBV6-7 counts as an open reading frame of uncertain function. The CDR3 contains 15 residues. The V end lost 0 bases, the J end lost 1 base, and 4 bases lay between the germline ends.

Here the CDR3 DNA reads TGTGCCAGCTCACCCACTCCCTCTAGCACAGATACGCAGTATTTT. Translated, it gives CASSPTPSSTDTQYF. The rearrangement joins TRBV18 to TRBJ2-3; D gene unclear. The V end was cut by 3 bases, the J end by 0 bases, with 10 bases between. This CDR3 is built from 15 residues. The germline V gene encodes CDR1 KGHSH and CDR2 LQKENI.

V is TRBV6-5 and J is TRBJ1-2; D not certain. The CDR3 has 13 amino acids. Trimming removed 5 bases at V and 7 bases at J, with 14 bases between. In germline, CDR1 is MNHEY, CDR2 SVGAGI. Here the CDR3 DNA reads TGTGCCAGCAGTCCCCAGCTTGAGGTTGGCTACACCTTC. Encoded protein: CASSPQLEVGYTF.

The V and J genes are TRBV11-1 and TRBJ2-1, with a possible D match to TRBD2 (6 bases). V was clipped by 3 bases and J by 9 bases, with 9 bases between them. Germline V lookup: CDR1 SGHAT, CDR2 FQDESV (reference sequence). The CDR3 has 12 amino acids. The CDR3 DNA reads TGTGCCAGCAGCTTGGAGGGCGTTGAGCAGTTCTTC. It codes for CASSLEGVEQFF.

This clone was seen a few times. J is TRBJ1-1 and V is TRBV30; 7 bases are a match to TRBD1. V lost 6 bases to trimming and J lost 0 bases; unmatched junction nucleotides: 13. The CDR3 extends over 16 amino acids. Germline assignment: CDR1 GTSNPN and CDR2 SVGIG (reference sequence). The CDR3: CACTRRQGIMNTEAFF. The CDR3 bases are TGTGCCTGTACTCGCCGACAGGGAATAATGAACACTGAAGCTTTCTTT. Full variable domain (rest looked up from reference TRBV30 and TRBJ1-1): SQTIHQWPATLVQPVGSPLSLECTVEGTSNPNLYWYRQAAGRGLQLLFYSVGIGQISSEVPQNLSASRPQDRQFILSSKKLLLSDSGFYLCACTRRQGIMNTEAFFGQGTRLTVV.

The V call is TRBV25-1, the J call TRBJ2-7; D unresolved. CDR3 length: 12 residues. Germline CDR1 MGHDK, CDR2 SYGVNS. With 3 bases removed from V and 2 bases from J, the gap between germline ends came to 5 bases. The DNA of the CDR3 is TGTGCCAGCAGTGACGGAGCCTACGAGCAGTACTTC. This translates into CASSDGAYEQYF.

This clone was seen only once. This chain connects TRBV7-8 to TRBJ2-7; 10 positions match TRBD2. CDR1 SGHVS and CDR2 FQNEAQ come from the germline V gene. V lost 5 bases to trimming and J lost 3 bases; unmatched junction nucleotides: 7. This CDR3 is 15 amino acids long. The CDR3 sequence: CASSGRTSGVYEQYF. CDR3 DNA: TGTGCCAGCAGCGGCCGGACTAGCGGAGTCTACGAGCAGTACTTC. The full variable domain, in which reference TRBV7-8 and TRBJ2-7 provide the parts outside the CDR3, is GAGVSQSPRYKVAKRGQDVALRCDPISGHVSLFWYQQALGQGPEFLTYFQNEAQLDKSGLPSDRFFAERPEGSVSTLKIQRTQQEDSAVYLCASSGRTSGVYEQYFGPGTRLTVT.

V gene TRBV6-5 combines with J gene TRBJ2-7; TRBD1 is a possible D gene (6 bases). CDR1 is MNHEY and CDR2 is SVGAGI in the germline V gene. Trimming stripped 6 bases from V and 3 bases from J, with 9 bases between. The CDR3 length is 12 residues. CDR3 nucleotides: TGTGCCAGCAGCCTGGACAGCTACGAGCAGTACTTC. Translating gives CASSLDSYEQYF.

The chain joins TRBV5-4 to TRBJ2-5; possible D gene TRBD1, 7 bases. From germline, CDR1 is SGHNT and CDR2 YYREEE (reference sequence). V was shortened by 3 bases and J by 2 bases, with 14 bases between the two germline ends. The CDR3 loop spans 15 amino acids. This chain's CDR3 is CASSSETGRQETQYF. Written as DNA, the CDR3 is TGTGCCAGCAGCTCCGAGACAGGGAGGCAAGAGACCCAGTACTTC.

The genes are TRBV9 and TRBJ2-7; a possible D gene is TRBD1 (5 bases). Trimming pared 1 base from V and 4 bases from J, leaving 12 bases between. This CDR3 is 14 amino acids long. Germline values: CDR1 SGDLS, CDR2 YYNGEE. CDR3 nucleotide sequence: TGTGCCAGCAGCGTAACAGGTGGCCCTTACGAGCAGTACTTC. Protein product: CASSVTGGPYEQYF.

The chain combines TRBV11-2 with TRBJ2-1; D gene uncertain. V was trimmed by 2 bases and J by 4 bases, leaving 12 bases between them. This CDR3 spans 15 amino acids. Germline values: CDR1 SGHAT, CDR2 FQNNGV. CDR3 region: CASSLSMSRYNEQFF. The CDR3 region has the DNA TGTGCCAGCAGCTTAAGTATGTCGCGTTACAATGAGCAGTTCTTC. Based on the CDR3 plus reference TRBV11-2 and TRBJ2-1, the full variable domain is EAGVAQSPRYKIIEKRQSVAFWCNPISGHATLYWYQQILGQGPKLLIQFQNNGVVDDSQLPKDRFSAERLKGVDSTLKIQPAKLEDSAVYLCASSLSMSRYNEQFFGPGTRLTVL.

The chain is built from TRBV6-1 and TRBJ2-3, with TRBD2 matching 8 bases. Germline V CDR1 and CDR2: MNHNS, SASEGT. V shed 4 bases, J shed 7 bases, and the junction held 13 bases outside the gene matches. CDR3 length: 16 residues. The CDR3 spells CASSGPSGGRGYTQYF. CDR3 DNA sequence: TGTGCCAGCAGTGGCCCTTCGGGGGGGCGAGGATATACGCAGTATTTT.

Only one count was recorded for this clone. The CDR3 DNA is TGTGCCAGCAGCTTAGAAAGGGGGGGCTATGGCTACACCTTC. Translation: CASSLERGGYGYTF. The rearrangement joins TRBV11-2 to TRBJ1-2, with D perhaps matching TRBD1 (6 bases). The V end was cut by 0 bases, the J end by 4 bases, with 9 bases between. CDR3 length equals 14 residues. CDR1 is SGHAT, CDR2 FQNNGV, per germline. The full variable domain, with the rest looked up from reference TRBV11-2 and TRBJ1-2, is EAGVAQSPRYKIIEKRQSVAFWCNPISGHATLYWYQQILGQGPKLLIQFQNNGVVDDSQLPKDRFSAERLKGVDSTLKIQPAKLEDSAVYLCASSLERGGYGYTFGSGTRLTVV.

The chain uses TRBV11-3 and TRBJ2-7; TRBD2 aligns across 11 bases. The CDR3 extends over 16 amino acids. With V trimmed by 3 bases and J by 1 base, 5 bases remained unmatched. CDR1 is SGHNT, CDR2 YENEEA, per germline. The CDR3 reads CASSFRLAGGSYEQYF. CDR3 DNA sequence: TGTGCCAGCAGCTTCCGCCTAGCGGGGGGATCCTACGAGCAGTACTTC.

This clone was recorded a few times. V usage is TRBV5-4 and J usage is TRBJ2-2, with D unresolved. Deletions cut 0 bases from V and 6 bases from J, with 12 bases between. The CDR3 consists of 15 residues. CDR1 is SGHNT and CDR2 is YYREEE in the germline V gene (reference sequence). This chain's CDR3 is CASSLGPMSSGELFF. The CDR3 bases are TGTGCCAGCAGCTTGGGCCCTATGAGCTCCGGGGAGCTGTTTTTT.

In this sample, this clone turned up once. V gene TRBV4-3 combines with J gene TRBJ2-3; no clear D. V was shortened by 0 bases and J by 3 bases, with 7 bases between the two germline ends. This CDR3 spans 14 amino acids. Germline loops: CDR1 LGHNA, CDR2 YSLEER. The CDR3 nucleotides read TGCGCCAGCAGCCAAGATCGTCAGACAGATACGCAGTATTTT. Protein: CASSQDRQTDTQYF.

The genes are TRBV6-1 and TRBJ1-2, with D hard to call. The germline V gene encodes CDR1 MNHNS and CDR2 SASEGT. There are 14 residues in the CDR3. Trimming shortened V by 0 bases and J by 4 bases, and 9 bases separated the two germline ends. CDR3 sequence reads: CASSEAVLAYGYTF. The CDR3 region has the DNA TGTGCCAGCAGTGAAGCGGTCTTGGCCTATGGCTACACCTTC.

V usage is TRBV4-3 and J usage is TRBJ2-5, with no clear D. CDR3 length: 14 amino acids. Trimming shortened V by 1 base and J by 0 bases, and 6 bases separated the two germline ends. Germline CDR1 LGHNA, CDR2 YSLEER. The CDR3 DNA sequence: TGCGCCAGCAGCCAAGCCCCTGACCAAGAGACCCAGTACTTC. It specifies CASSQAPDQETQYF.

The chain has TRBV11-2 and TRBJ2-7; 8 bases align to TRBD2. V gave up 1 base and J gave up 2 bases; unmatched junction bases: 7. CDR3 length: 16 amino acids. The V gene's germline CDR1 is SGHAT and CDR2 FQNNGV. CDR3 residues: CASSLVFGGGTYEQYF. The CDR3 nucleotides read TGTGCCAGCAGCTTAGTCTTCGGGGGGGGCACCTACGAGCAGTACTTC.

CDR3 residues: CASSPLSDNNSPLHF. The DNA for the CDR3 is TGTGCCAGCTCACCATTATCAGACAATAATTCACCCCTCCACTTT. The chain combines TRBV18 with TRBJ1-6; no firm D call. Germline lookup yields CDR1 KGHSH and CDR2 LQKENI. Trimming removed 2 bases from V and 5 bases from J, with 10 bases in between. This CDR3 spans 15 amino acids.

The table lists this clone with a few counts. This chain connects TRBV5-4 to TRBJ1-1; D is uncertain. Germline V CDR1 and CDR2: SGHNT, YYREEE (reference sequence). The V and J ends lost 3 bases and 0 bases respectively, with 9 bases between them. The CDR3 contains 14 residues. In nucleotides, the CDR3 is TGTGCCAGCAGCTCGGGTCCGATGAACACTGAAGCTTTCTTT. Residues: CASSSGPMNTEAFF. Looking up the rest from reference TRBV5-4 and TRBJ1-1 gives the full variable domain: ETGVTQSPTHLIKTRGQQVTLRCSSQSGHNTVSWYQQALGQGPQFIFQYYREEENGRGNFPPRFSGLQFPNYSSELNVNALELDDSALYLCASSSGPMNTEAFFGQGTRLTVV.

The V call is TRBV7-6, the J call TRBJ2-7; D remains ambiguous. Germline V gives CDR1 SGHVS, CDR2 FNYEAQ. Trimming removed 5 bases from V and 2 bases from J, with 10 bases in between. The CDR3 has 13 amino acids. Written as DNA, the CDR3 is TGTGCCAGCAGCGGCGGCATGGCCTACGAGCAGTACTTC. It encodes CASSGGMAYEQYF.

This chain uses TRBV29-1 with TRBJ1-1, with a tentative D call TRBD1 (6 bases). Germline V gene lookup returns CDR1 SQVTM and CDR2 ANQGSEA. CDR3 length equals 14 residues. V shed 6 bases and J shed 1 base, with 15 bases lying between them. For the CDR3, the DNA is TGCAGCGTCCGTGCCCCAGGGGCGAACACTGAAGCTTTCTTT. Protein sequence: CSVRAPGANTEAFF.

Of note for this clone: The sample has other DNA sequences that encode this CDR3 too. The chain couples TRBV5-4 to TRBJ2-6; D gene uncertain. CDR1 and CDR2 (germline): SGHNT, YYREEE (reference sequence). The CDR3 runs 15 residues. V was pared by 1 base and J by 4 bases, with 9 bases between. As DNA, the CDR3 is TGTGCCAGCAGCTTGTCGTCTCCCGGGGCCAACGTCCTGACTTTC. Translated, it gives CASSLSSPGANVLTF.

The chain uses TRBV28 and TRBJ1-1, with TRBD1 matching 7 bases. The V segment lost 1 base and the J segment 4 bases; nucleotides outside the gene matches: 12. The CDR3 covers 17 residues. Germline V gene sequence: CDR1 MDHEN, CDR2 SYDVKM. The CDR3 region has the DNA TGTGCCAGCAGTTTATTTTTTAGTGTAAGGGGGCGCACTGAAGCTTTCTTT. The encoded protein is CASSLFFSVRGRTEAFF. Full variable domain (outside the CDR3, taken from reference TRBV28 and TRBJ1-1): DVKVTQSSRYLVKRTGEKVFLECVQDMDHENMFWYRQDPGLGLRLIYFSYDVKMKEKGDIPEGYSVSREKKERFSLILESASTNQTSMYLCASSLFFSVRGRTEAFFGQGTRLTVV.